This T cell receptor (beta chain) was sequenced in a study of circulating CD8 cells and anti-PD-1 response in melanoma. Four subsets defined by PD-1 and/or TIGIT were sorted from live CD3+CD8+TCRalphabeta+ cells. This clonotype is labeled as medium-sized. TCR libraries were prepared from approximately 15 ng of total RNA with the QIAseq Immune Repertoire TCR panel. TCRdb reanalysed the reads using MiXCR and keeps one entry per CDR3 protein. This table holds about 470 distinct CDR3 sequences, approximately 7.8% found once. Germline CDR1 reads LNHDA; CDR2 reads SQIVND (reference sequence). The CDR3 runs to 13 residues. V was pared by 3 bases and J by 8 bases, with 13 bases between.

This sample comprised CD8+ T cells from PBMCs, obtained at baseline or after one month of anti-PD-1 therapy (not recorded which). This chain joins TRBV19 and TRBJ1-2; no firm D call. The receptor was derived from a human donor with melanoma. The CDR3 bases are TGTGCCAGTAGTATCGGACGGGTCGGGGGCTACACCTTC. Amino acid sequence: CASSIGRVGGYTF. Using reference TRBV19 and TRBJ1-2 for the parts outside the CDR3, the full variable domain is DGGITQSPKYLFRKEGQNVTLSCEQNLNHDAMYWYRQDPGQGLRLIYYSQIVNDFQKGDIAEGYSVSREKKESFPLTVTSAQKNPTAFYLCASSIGRVGGYTFGSGTRLTVV.